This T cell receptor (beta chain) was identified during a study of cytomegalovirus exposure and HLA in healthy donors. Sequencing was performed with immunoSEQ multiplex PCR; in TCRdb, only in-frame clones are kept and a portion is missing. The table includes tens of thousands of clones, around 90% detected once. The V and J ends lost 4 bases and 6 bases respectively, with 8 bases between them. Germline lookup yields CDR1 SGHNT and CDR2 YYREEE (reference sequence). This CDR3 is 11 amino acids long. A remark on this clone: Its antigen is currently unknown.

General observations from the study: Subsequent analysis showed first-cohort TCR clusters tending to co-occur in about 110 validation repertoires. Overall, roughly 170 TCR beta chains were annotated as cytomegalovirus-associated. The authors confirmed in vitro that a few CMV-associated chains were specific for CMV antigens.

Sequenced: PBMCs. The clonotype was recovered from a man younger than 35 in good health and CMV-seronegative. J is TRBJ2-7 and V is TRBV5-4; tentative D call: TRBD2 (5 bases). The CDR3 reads CASSRGSEQYF. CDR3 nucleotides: TGTGCCAGCAGCCGGGGAAGCGAGCAGTACTTC. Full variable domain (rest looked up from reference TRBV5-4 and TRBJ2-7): ETGVTQSPTHLIKTRGQQVTLRCSSQSGHNTVSWYQQALGQGPQFIFQYYREEENGRGNFPPRFSGLQFPNYSSELNVNALELDDSALYLCASSRGSEQYFGPGTRLTVT.